A single sample is the source of the 29 T cell receptor beta chains below, sequenced in a study of cytomegalovirus exposure and HLA in healthy donors. 13 Jbeta primers and 60 Vbeta primers were used for the PCR. Assay: immunoSEQ multiplex PCR; the TCRdb copy retains only in-frame clones and omits some. The sample includes about 59,000 clones, just under 75% seen only once; the top ten take about 6.8%. The sequenced sample was PBMCs. These receptors were taken from a man younger than 45 in good health and CMV-seropositive.

The genes are TRBV19 and TRBJ1-2, with no clear D. Trimming removed 1 base from V and 5 bases from J, with 11 bases in between. This CDR3 region has 14 residues. Germline V lookup: CDR1 LNHDA, CDR2 SQIVND (reference sequence). The DNA of the CDR3 is TGTGCCAGTAGTATAGGCCAAGGGAGATATGGCTACACCTTC. Translation: CASSIGQGRYGYTF.

J is TRBJ2-2 and V is TRBV28; 7 bases match TRBD2. CDR1 and CDR2 from the germline V gene are MDHEN and SYDVKM. The CDR3 runs 12 residues. V trimming: 8 bases; J trimming: 5 bases; junction bases outside the gene matches: 2. The CDR3 bases are TGTGCCAGCCAGGGAGGGACCGGGGAGCTGTTTTTT. Protein product: CASQGGTGELFF.

The rearrangement uses TRBV30 and TRBJ1-2; 9 bases fit TRBD1. V was clipped by 1 base and J by 7 bases; unmatched bases: 13. CDR1 GTSNPN and CDR2 SVGIG come from the germline V gene (reference sequence). The CDR3 totals 16 residues. The CDR3 sequence is CAWSAPGQGVLGGYTF. CDR3 coding DNA: TGTGCCTGGAGTGCTCCGGGACAGGGAGTGCTTGGTGGCTACACCTTC.

The V call is TRBV5-1, the J call TRBJ1-2; TRBD1 aligns across 10 bases. CDR1 SGHRS and CDR2 YFSETQ come from the germline V gene. Losses at the gene ends were 0 bases for V and 7 bases for J; bases not matched to a gene: 9. The CDR3 totals 16 residues. For the CDR3, the DNA is TGCGCCAGCAGCTTGGAGGGACAGGGGCCTGCGTTTGGCTACACCTTC. Protein product: CASSLEGQGPAFGYTF. The complete variable domain, with remaining parts taken from reference TRBV5-1 and TRBJ1-2, reads KAGVTQTPRYLIKTRGQQVTLSCSPISGHRSVSWYQQTPGQGLQFLFEYFSETQRNKGNFPGRFSGRQFSNSRSEMNVSTLELGDSALYLCASSLEGQGPAFGYTFGSGTRLTVV.

The V and J genes are TRBV6-5 and TRBJ2-3; the D gene is possibly TRBD2 (5 bases). V was clipped by 4 bases and J by 0 bases, with 14 bases between them. CDR1 and CDR2 (germline): MNHEY, SVGAGI. The CDR3 has 16 amino acids. The CDR3 coding sequence is TGTGCCAGCAGTTCTCATCGAGGGCGGAGCACAGATACGCAGTATTTT. Translated: CASSSHRGRSTDTQYF.

The CDR3 DNA reads as TGTGCCAGCAGCCCCTCTCGGCCGGGGATAGAGGAGCAGTTCTTC. Translated, it gives CASSPSRPGIEEQFF. V and J are TRBV5-4 and TRBJ2-1; TRBD2 might be the D (5 bases). The CDR3 has 15 residues. The germline CDR1 and CDR2 sequences are SGHNT and YYREEE (reference sequence). With 4 bases removed from V and 10 bases from J, the gap between germline ends came to 21 bases.

The chain employs TRBV5-8 and TRBJ2-7; D call uncertain. The CDR3 covers 13 residues. With 0 bases removed from V and 3 bases from J, the gap between germline ends came to 7 bases. Germline V gene sequence: CDR1 SGHTS, CDR2 YDEGEE. The CDR3 DNA reads TGTGCCAGCAGCTTGGCAGGCAACTACGAGCAGTACTTC. It specifies CASSLAGNYEQYF.

As for this clone: The same CDR3 is also encoded by other DNA sequences in this sample. The CDR3 bases are TGTGCCAGCAGCCCCCGACGAGGGTATGGCTACACCTTC. Protein product: CASSPRRGYGYTF. This chain connects TRBV6-6 to TRBJ1-2, with D uncertain. Trimming pared 6 bases from V and 5 bases from J, leaving 13 bases between. Germline CDR1 MNHNY, CDR2 SVGAGI (reference sequence). This CDR3 has 13 residues.

The chain links TRBV7-3 to TRBJ2-3, with TRBD1 matching over 10 bases. J lost 2 bases, V lost 0 bases, and 2 bases had no gene match. The CDR3 runs to 16 residues. Germline CDR1 is SGHTA and CDR2 is FQGTGA. In DNA form, the CDR3 reads TGTGCCAGCAGCTTAACGACAGGGGGCTTCACAGATACGCAGTATTTT. Protein: CASSLTTGGFTDTQYF. Looking up the rest from reference TRBV7-3 and TRBJ2-3 gives the full variable domain: GAGVSQTPSNKVTEKGKYVELRCDPISGHTALYWYRQSLGQGPEFLIYFQGTGAADDSGLPNDRFFAVRPEGSVSTLKIQRTERGDSAVYLCASSLTTGGFTDTQYFGPGTRLTVL.

The rearrangement joins TRBV6-4 to TRBJ2-1; possibly TRBD2 for D (5 bases). Germline values: CDR1 MRHNA, CDR2 SNTAGT. CDR3 length equals 15 residues. The V and J ends lost 7 bases and 0 bases respectively, with 13 bases between them. CDR3 region: CASKTGFSSYNEQFF. The CDR3 DNA reads as TGTGCCAGCAAAACGGGATTCAGCTCCTACAATGAGCAGTTCTTC.

This chain joins TRBV7-2 and TRBJ2-5; 9 bases line up with TRBD1. V lost 6 bases and J lost 2; bases outside the gene matches: 7. The CDR3 spans 15 residues. CDR1 and CDR2 (germline): SGHTA, FQGNSA. CDR3 loop: CASRGIGQGQETQYF. Written as DNA, the CDR3 is TGTGCCAGCAGAGGAATCGGACAGGGGCAAGAGACCCAGTACTTC.

The V call is TRBV5-1, the J call TRBJ1-1; D is undetermined. V shed 0 bases and J shed 0 bases, with 3 bases lying between them. The CDR3 has 13 residues. Per germline, CDR1 SGHRS and CDR2 YFSETQ. CDR3 sequence reads: CASSLDMNTEAFF. The CDR3 nucleotides read TGCGCCAGCAGCTTGGACATGAACACTGAAGCTTTCTTT.

J is TRBJ2-1 and V is TRBV5-1; 13 nucleotides align to TRBD2. The CDR3 runs to 18 residues. V shed 4 bases and J 4 bases; nucleotides not matched to a gene: 11. Germline V gene lookup returns CDR1 SGHRS and CDR2 YFSETQ. CDR3: CASSTGTSGVLQYNEQFF. CDR3 sequence (DNA): TGCGCCAGCAGCACCGGGACTAGCGGGGTCCTTCAGTACAATGAGCAGTTCTTC.

The chain's CDR3 is CASSPRRGPEKLFF. The DNA of the CDR3 is TGTGCCAGCAGCCCGCGCAGGGGGCCTGAAAAACTGTTTTTT. The chain recombines TRBV7-9 with TRBJ1-4; 8 nucleotides agree with TRBD1. This CDR3 has 14 residues. CDR1 is SEHNR, CDR2 FQNEAQ, per germline (reference sequence). The V segment lost 5 bases and the J segment 7 bases; nucleotides outside the gene matches: 6.

This clone was counted a single time. The chain carries TRBV5-1 and TRBJ2-2, with 8 bases aligning to TRBD1. The CDR3 has 13 amino acids. CDR1 SGHRS and CDR2 YFSETQ come from the germline V gene. Unmatched junction bases numbered 5, after V lost 5 bases and J lost 8 bases. The CDR3 region has the DNA TGCGCCAGCAGGACAGGGGACGAAGGGGAGCTGTTTTTT. Protein product: CASRTGDEGELFF. The entire variable domain, with the rest obtained from reference TRBV5-1 and TRBJ2-2, is as follows: KAGVTQTPRYLIKTRGQQVTLSCSPISGHRSVSWYQQTPGQGLQFLFEYFSETQRNKGNFPGRFSGRQFSNSRSEMNVSTLELGDSALYLCASRTGDEGELFFGEGSRLTVL.

The rearrangement uses TRBV9 and TRBJ1-2; D is unresolved. CDR1 and CDR2 from the germline V gene are SGDLS and YYNGEE. Trimming pared 0 bases from V and 1 base from J, leaving 10 bases between. The CDR3 contains 15 residues. The CDR3: CASSVDRDNNYGYTF. CDR3 DNA: TGTGCCAGCAGCGTAGATCGGGATAATAACTATGGCTACACCTTC.

This clone was picked up a small number of times. In nucleotides, the CDR3 is TGTGCCAGCAGCTTATGGGGGGAGTATGGCTACACCTTC. Protein product: CASSLWGEYGYTF. The chain joins TRBV7-9 to TRBJ1-2; possibly TRBD1 for D (5 bases). CDR3 length: 13 amino acids. Germline-derived CDR1 and CDR2 are SEHNR and FQNEAQ (reference sequence). V was trimmed by 2 bases and J by 5 bases, leaving 9 bases between them.

The gene calls are TRBV5-6 and TRBJ1-6; 8 nucleotides line up with TRBD1. Germline CDR1 reads SGHDT; CDR2 reads YYEEEE. The CDR3 sequence is 15 residues long. V shed 0 bases, J shed 8 bases, and the junction held 4 bases outside the gene matches. DNA of the CDR3: TGTGCCAGCAGCTTGGGTGCAGGGGGCTATTCACCCCTCCACTTT. This encodes CASSLGAGGYSPLHF.

J is TRBJ1-6 and V is TRBV6-1; D is ambiguous. The CDR3 has 15 residues. With 4 bases removed from V and 4 bases from J, the gap between germline ends came to 11 bases. Germline V gene data show CDR1 as MNHNS and CDR2 as SASEGT. CDR3 sequence: CASSAGSRYNSPLHF. The CDR3 DNA sequence: TGTGCCAGCAGTGCCGGGAGTAGGTATAATTCACCCCTCCACTTT.

This clone was seen a few times. The gene calls are TRBV5-1 and TRBJ1-1; 10 bases align to TRBD1. The ends lost 0 bases at V and 7 bases at J; junction bases unmatched: 3. Looked up from germline, CDR1 is SGHRS and CDR2 is YFSETQ. This CDR3 has 14 amino acids. The CDR3 here is CASSLGGQGFEAFF. The CDR3 DNA follows: TGCGCCAGCAGCTTGGGGGGACAGGGGTTTGAAGCTTTCTTT.

In its sample, this clone was seen a few times. This rearrangement joins TRBV27 to TRBJ1-2; no reliable D call. The length of the CDR3 is 14 residues. Germline V CDR1 and CDR2: MNHEY, SMNVEV (reference sequence). Deletions cut 2 bases from V and 0 bases from J, with 7 bases between. Written as DNA, the CDR3 is TGTGCCAGCAGTTTAAAGAGTTCTAACTATGGCTACACCTTC. Its protein is CASSLKSSNYGYTF.

The J gene is TRBJ1-4, the V gene TRBV7-6; D unclear. There are 15 residues in the CDR3. CDR1 is SGHVS and CDR2 is FNYEAQ in the germline V gene. V was pared by 5 bases and J by 5 bases, with 15 bases between. The CDR3 DNA is TGTGCCAGCAGCCCCGGAGCTTTGCGGAATGAAAAACTGTTTTTT. The encoded protein is CASSPGALRNEKLFF.

This clone appeared once. The CDR3, as DNA: TGTGCCAGCAGTTTAAATGGGCAAAACACCATATATTTT. Translation: CASSLNGQNTIYF. The V call is TRBV27, the J call TRBJ1-3; D is ambiguous. This CDR3 contains 13 residues. The V gene's germline CDR1 is MNHEY and CDR2 SMNVEV (reference sequence). Trimming took off 2 bases at V and 6 bases at J, with 8 bases between the two ends.

This CDR3 is CACSSGGVPDTQYF. DNA of the CDR3: TGTGCCTGCTCTTCAGGCGGGGTCCCAGATACGCAGTATTTT. The chain recombines TRBV19 with TRBJ2-3, with a weak D call TRBD2 (6 bases). The length of the CDR3 is 14 residues. CDR1 and CDR2 (germline): LNHDA, SQIVND (reference sequence). V was shortened by 11 bases and J by 4 bases, with 19 bases between the two germline ends.

This clone was seen just once. The V and J genes are TRBV7-8 and TRBJ2-1; the D gene is possibly TRBD2 (6 bases). Germline-derived CDR1 and CDR2 are SGHVS and FQNEAQ. The CDR3 spans 16 residues. V lost 1 base and J 11 bases, leaving 21 bases between the germline ends. The CDR3 region has the DNA TGTGCCAGCAGCTTAGAATTGGGACTGACGAACGGTAAGCAGTTCTTC. Its translation is CASSLELGLTNGKQFF.

This clone was observed a handful of times. The chain links TRBV4-3 to TRBJ2-3, with 8 bases aligning to TRBD2. Trimming at V came to 0 bases and at J to 2 bases, leaving 7 bases not matched to a gene. This CDR3 has 17 residues. Germline CDR1 LGHNA, CDR2 YSLEER. In nucleotides, the CDR3 is TGCGCCAGCAGCCAAGATCAAGCGGGGGCGATCACAGATACGCAGTATTTT. It encodes CASSQDQAGAITDTQYF.

The chain is built from TRBV4-1 and TRBJ2-3; 8 bases are a match to TRBD2. The CDR3 is 19 residues long. V gave up 1 base and J gave up 8 bases; unmatched junction bases: 20. The germline V gene encodes CDR1 MGHRA and CDR2 YSYEKL. CDR3 region: CASSQGGRGGQMVRATQYF. CDR3 DNA sequence: TGCGCCAGCAGCCAAGGTGGCCGGGGGGGCCAGATGGTTCGTGCTACGCAGTATTTT.

The chain carries TRBV28 and TRBJ1-2; D is possibly TRBD1 (5 bases). The V and J ends lost 9 bases and 4 bases respectively, with 18 bases between them. Germline CDR1 MDHEN, CDR2 SYDVKM. CDR3 length: 14 residues. CDR3 sequence (DNA): TGTGCCAGTCTGAGGGAGGGGCTGGGCTATGGCTACACCTTC. Translated, it gives CASLREGLGYGYTF.

Only a few counts were recorded for this clone. Additional DNA sequences in this sample encode the identical CDR3. The gene calls are TRBV6-5 and TRBJ1-1; D not resolved. The germline V and J ends were trimmed by 2 bases and 1 base, with 8 bases remaining between them. The CDR3 covers 14 residues. Germline V CDR1 and CDR2: MNHEY, SVGAGI. The CDR3 bases are TGTGCCAGCAGTTACGCGGGAGAGAACACTGAAGCTTTCTTT. Encoded protein: CASSYAGENTEAFF.